Included here is one T cell receptor (beta chain) sequence, with context. Its antigen is as yet unknown. Germline loops: CDR1 MNHNY, CDR2 SVGAGI (reference sequence). There are 16 residues in the CDR3. Method: immunoSEQ multiplex PCR; TCRdb's copy keeps in-frame clones and lacks some. Observed in the sample are 44,000 or so clones, none of them singletons. This sample was included in a study of T cells after posttransplantation cyclophosphamide. Study conclusions and caveats: TRB clonality was highly associated with recipient CMV seropositivity and reactivation. Later blood repertoires were often dominated by clones from the donor CD8+ memory compartment.

The sample consisted of PBMCs. The TCR originated in a man aged 35 to 55 in good health, CMV-negative, and a related stem cell transplant donor. V is TRBV6-6 and J is TRBJ2-5; TRBD1 matches at 8 bases. Judging by the DNA end, TRBJ2-7 fits better; the J call may be wrong. The CDR3 reads CASSAPEQGVGYEQYF. For the CDR3, the DNA is TGTGCCAGCAGTGCTCCGGAACAGGGGGTTGGCTACGAGCAGTACTTC.